This T cell receptor beta chain was profiled in a study of control samples from healthy donors and cancer patients. TCRdb's table, derived via immunoSEQ multiplex PCR, lists solely in-frame clones and lacks some. Of 90,000 to 120,000 clones detected, around 80% appear once; the ten largest clones hold under 8.5%. Germline V lookup: CDR1 SGHNT, CDR2 YYREEE (reference sequence). J gave up 3 bases and V 4 bases, and 8 bases lay outside the gene matches. The CDR3 has 17 amino acids. This TCR derives from a man younger than 35 in good health. The sample comprised blood. V gene TRBV5-4 combines with J gene TRBJ2-3, with TRBD2 identical over 13 bases. The CDR3 DNA reads as TGTGCCAGCAGCGCAAAGAAACTAGCGGGGGGGACAGATACGCAGTATTTT. It is translated as CASSAKKLAGGTDTQYF.